These 24 T cell receptor beta chains were sequenced from one sample in a study of shared clonotypes between healthy human individuals. Data came from immunoSEQ multiplex PCR; TCRdb stores just in-frame clones and leaves some out. The table shows fewer than 600,000 clones, with about 76% occurring only once. Material: PBMCs. Receptors were obtained from a woman aged 40 to 50 in good health. Some clones in this sample may be carry-over from other donors' samples.

This rearrangement joins TRBV28 to TRBJ2-7; TRBD1 might be the D (6 bases). V lost 7 bases and J lost 2, with 12 bases in between. The CDR3 covers 13 residues. CDR1 is MDHEN, CDR2 SYDVKM, per germline. Written as DNA, the CDR3 is TGTGCCAGCATCAACAGGGCGACCTACGAGCAGTACTTC. It is translated as CASINRATYEQYF. Full variable domain (remainder filled in from reference TRBV28 and TRBJ2-7): DVKVTQSSRYLVKRTGEKVFLECVQDMDHENMFWYRQDPGLGLRLIYFSYDVKMKEKGDIPEGYSVSREKKERFSLILESASTNQTSMYLCASINRATYEQYFGPGTRLTVT.

The table lists this clone with a count of one. The rearrangement joins TRBV11-2 to TRBJ2-5; 12 bases are a match to TRBD2. The length of the CDR3 is 17 residues. Germline assignment: CDR1 SGHAT and CDR2 FQNNGV. Trimming took 3 bases from V and 1 from J; bases not matched to a gene: 6. This CDR3 reads CASSFGRTSGTQETQYF. In DNA form, the CDR3 reads TGTGCCAGCAGCTTTGGTAGGACTAGCGGGACCCAAGAGACCCAGTACTTC.

The chain links TRBV9 to TRBJ2-1; D gene unclear. This CDR3 has 17 residues. The germline CDR1 and CDR2 sequences are SGDLS and YYNGEE. The V end was cut by 1 base, the J end by 6 bases, with 20 bases between. The CDR3 sequence: CASSVSSRAKLSNEQFF. In nucleotides, the CDR3 is TGTGCCAGCAGCGTATCTTCGCGCGCCAAGTTGAGCAATGAGCAGTTCTTC.

CDR3 amino acids: CASSPQQGLYNEQFF. CDR3 coding DNA: TGTGCCAGCTCACCACAACAGGGCCTTTACAATGAGCAGTTCTTC. This sequence joins TRBV18 and TRBJ2-1; tentatively, D is TRBD1 (6 bases). The CDR3 totals 15 residues. Germline V CDR1 and CDR2: KGHSH, LQKENI. The V end lost 1 base, the J end lost 4 bases, and 11 bases lay between the germline ends.

The chain links TRBV28 to TRBJ1-1; TRBD1 is a possible D gene (5 bases). CDR3 length: 12 residues. The germline V gene has CDR1 MDHEN and CDR2 SYDVKM. V was clipped by 5 bases and J by 10 bases, with 14 bases between them. The CDR3: CASSPGQWAAFF. CDR3 bases: TGTGCCAGCAGTCCAGGGCAATGGGCAGCTTTCTTT.

The chain recombines TRBV7-2 with TRBJ2-6, with TRBD2 matching over 10 bases. Germline V gene data show CDR1 as SGHTA and CDR2 as FQGNSA. After removal of 1 base from V and 2 bases from J, the junction contained 2 bases not matched to a gene. This CDR3 is 17 amino acids long. The CDR3 spells CASSLGLAGAGANVLTF. The DNA for the CDR3 is TGTGCCAGCAGCTTAGGGCTAGCGGGAGCTGGGGCCAACGTCCTGACTTTC.

The genes are TRBV25-1 and TRBJ1-2; possible D gene TRBD1, 5 bases. The CDR3 covers 13 residues. From germline, CDR1 is MGHDK and CDR2 SYGVNS. V gave up 1 base and J gave up 8 bases, with 11 bases separating them. The CDR3 sequence is CASSESPGRGYTF. CDR3 in DNA: TGTGCCAGCAGTGAATCCCCGGGGCGAGGCTACACCTTC.

This chain uses TRBV7-2 with TRBJ2-7, with 7 bases that match TRBD1. With V trimmed by 4 bases and J by 2 bases, 5 bases remained unmatched. The germline CDR1 and CDR2 sequences are SGHTA and FQGNSA. This CDR3 comprises 14 residues. In DNA, the CDR3 is TGTGCCAGCAGCTACGGACAGGCCCCCTACGAGCAGTACTTC. Its translation: CASSYGQAPYEQYF.

The chain links TRBV4-2 to TRBJ2-7; D call uncertain. Germline CDR1 LGHNA, CDR2 YNFKEQ. Trimming removed 4 bases at V and 0 bases at J, with 19 bases between. CDR3 length: 17 residues. The CDR3 DNA sequence: TGTGCCAGCAGCCTTTCTCCCCTAGAGGATATCTCCTACGAGCAGTACTTC. Amino acid sequence: CASSLSPLEDISYEQYF.

The J gene is TRBJ1-6, the V gene TRBV30; TRBD1 aligns across 11 bases. Trimming cost V 3 bases and J 6 bases; bases outside gene matches: 7. CDR1 is GTSNPN and CDR2 is SVGIG in the germline V gene (reference sequence). There are 16 residues in the CDR3. DNA of the CDR3: TGTGCCTGGAGCGGCGGGGGGACAGGGGGTAATTCACCCCTCCACTTT. Protein sequence: CAWSGGGTGGNSPLHF.

The CDR3 DNA reads TGTGCCAGCAGCTTAGGCGGGATACAAGAGACCCAGTACTTC. It yields the protein CASSLGGIQETQYF. The chain couples TRBV7-2 to TRBJ2-5; a possible D gene is TRBD2 (6 bases). The CDR3 extends over 14 amino acids. Germline V gene lookup returns CDR1 SGHTA and CDR2 FQGNSA. Trimming took off 1 base at V and 2 bases at J, with 8 bases between the two ends.

J is TRBJ2-6 and V is TRBV30; TRBD2 matches 7 bases. The CDR3 totals 16 residues. V lost 1 base and J lost 0; bases outside the gene matches: 3. Germline CDR1 reads GTSNPN; CDR2 reads SVGIG (reference sequence). CDR3 nucleotides: TGTGCCTGGAGTGGGGGAGGGGACTCTGGGGCCAACGTCCTGACTTTC. Translating gives CAWSGGGDSGANVLTF.

This chain joins TRBV7-2 and TRBJ2-7; no clear D gene. Germline V gene lookup returns CDR1 SGHTA and CDR2 FQGNSA. V lost 5 bases and J lost 5, with 10 bases in between. This CDR3 contains 12 residues. CDR3 DNA sequence: TGTGCCAGCAGCCTCTTCCGACACGAGCAGTACTTC. Amino acids: CASSLFRHEQYF.

V and J are TRBV30 and TRBJ2-3, with a possible D match to TRBD2 (6 bases). The CDR3 has 14 amino acids. Germline CDR1 is GTSNPN and CDR2 is SVGIG (reference sequence). With 3 bases removed from V and 4 bases from J, the gap between germline ends came to 14 bases. The CDR3 region is CAWSHGGGPDTQYF. DNA for the CDR3: TGTGCCTGGAGCCATGGGGGAGGCCCAGATACGCAGTATTTT.

The chain uses TRBV29-1 and TRBJ2-7; perhaps D is TRBD1 or TRBD2 (5 bases each). The CDR3 loop spans 13 amino acids. CDR1 SQVTM and CDR2 ANQGSEA come from the germline V gene. V was pared by 4 bases and J by 2 bases, with 12 bases between. CDR3 in DNA: TGCAGCGTTGGGGGACGGATGGCCTACGAGCAGTACTTC. As protein: CSVGGRMAYEQYF.

The rearrangement joins TRBV7-2 to TRBJ2-7, with 9 bases that match TRBD2. V lost 6 bases, J lost 2 bases, and 8 bases stayed unmatched. The CDR3 extends over 15 amino acids. Looked up from germline, CDR1 is SGHTA and CDR2 is FQGNSA. CDR3 DNA sequence: TGTGCCAGCAGTTCGCGGGAGGGCTCAACCTACGAGCAGTACTTC. This sequence encodes CASSSREGSTYEQYF.

This clone was counted only a few times. The chain combines TRBV30 with TRBJ1-1; D perhaps matches TRBD1 (5 bases). Germline values: CDR1 GTSNPN, CDR2 SVGIG (reference sequence). Between the trimmed V and J ends, which lost 7 bases and 6 bases, there was a span of 12 bases. This CDR3 is 11 amino acids long. CDR3 region: CASQGTAEAFF. DNA of the CDR3: TGTGCCTCCCAGGGTACCGCTGAAGCTTTCTTT.

Comments on this clone: A far larger clone differs by one base, so this is likely a read error. Other DNA sequences within the sample encode an identical CDR3. The rearrangement joins TRBV20-1 to TRBJ2-7, with unresolved D. The CDR3 consists of 11 residues. Between the trimmed V and J ends, which lost 3 bases and 2 bases, there was a span of 5 bases. CDR1 DFQATT and CDR2 SNEGSKA come from the germline V gene (reference sequence). CDR3 sequence: CSARGPYEQYF. Written as DNA, the CDR3 is TGCAGTGCTAGGGGCCCCTACGAGCAGTACTTC.

This chain uses TRBV4-2 with TRBJ2-1; 12 bases line up with TRBD2. The CDR3 has 17 residues. Losses at the gene ends were 7 bases for V and 9 bases for J; bases not matched to a gene: 16. The germline CDR1 and CDR2 sequences are LGHNA and YNFKEQ. The CDR3 protein is CASKGGASGRGTAEQFF. DNA of the CDR3: TGTGCCAGCAAGGGTGGGGCTAGCGGGAGGGGTACAGCTGAGCAGTTCTTC.

The chain recombines TRBV4-2 with TRBJ1-5, with D maybe TRBD1 (6 bases). CDR1 is LGHNA and CDR2 is YNFKEQ in the germline V gene. The ends were cut back, 1 base at V and 0 bases at J, with 13 bases in the middle. This CDR3 is 17 amino acids long. CDR3 sequence reads: CASSQVRDTYSNQPQHF. CDR3 bases: TGTGCCAGCAGCCAAGTAAGGGACACTTATAGCAATCAGCCCCAGCATTTT.

The gene calls are TRBV2 and TRBJ2-7, with a tentative D call TRBD2 (6 bases). CDR3 size: 14 residues. The germline V and J ends were trimmed by 3 bases and 5 bases, with 14 bases remaining between them. Per germline, CDR1 SNHLY and CDR2 FYNNEI. The CDR3 nucleotides are TGTGCCAGCAGTGAGACTAGAGGGCCCAACGAGCAGTACTTC. The encoded protein is CASSETRGPNEQYF.

The chain has TRBV30 and TRBJ2-5; no clear D. This CDR3 region has 11 residues. Trimming left V 5 bases short and J 6 bases short, with 10 bases between. Germline CDR1 and CDR2: GTSNPN and SVGIG (reference sequence). CDR3 sequence reads: CAWVRAKTQYF. The DNA for the CDR3 is TGTGCCTGGGTTAGGGCCAAGACCCAGTACTTC.

The CDR3 nucleotides are TGCGCCAGCAGCCAAGTTCGTGGCATGAACACTGAAGCTTTCTTT. It codes for CASSQVRGMNTEAFF. The V and J genes are TRBV4-1 and TRBJ1-1, with no clear D. Deletions cut 1 base from V and 0 bases from J, with 9 bases between. CDR3 length: 15 amino acids. CDR1 MGHRA and CDR2 YSYEKL come from the germline V gene.

This chain joins TRBV11-2 and TRBJ2-1; D could derive from TRBD1 or TRBD2 (5 bases each). Germline-derived CDR1 and CDR2 are SGHAT and FQNNGV. Trimming left V 2 bases short and J 9 bases short, with 17 bases between. The CDR3 is 15 residues long. Here the CDR3 reads CASSLRREGTGEQFF. DNA of the CDR3: TGTGCCAGCAGCTTAAGACGGGAAGGGACGGGTGAGCAGTTCTTC.